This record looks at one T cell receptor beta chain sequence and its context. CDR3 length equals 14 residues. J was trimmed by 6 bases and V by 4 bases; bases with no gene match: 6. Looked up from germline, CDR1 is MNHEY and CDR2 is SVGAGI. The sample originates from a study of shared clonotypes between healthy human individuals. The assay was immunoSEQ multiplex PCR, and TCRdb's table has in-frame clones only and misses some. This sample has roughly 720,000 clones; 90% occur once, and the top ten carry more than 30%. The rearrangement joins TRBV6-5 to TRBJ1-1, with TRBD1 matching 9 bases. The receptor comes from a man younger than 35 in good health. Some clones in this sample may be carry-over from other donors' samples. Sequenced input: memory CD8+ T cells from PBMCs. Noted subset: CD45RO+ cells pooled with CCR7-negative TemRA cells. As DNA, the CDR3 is TGTGCCAGCAGTTTACAGGGGGCGTGGGCTGAAGCTTTCTTT. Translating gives CASSLQGAWAEAFF.